A single sample gave rise to the 9 T cell receptor beta chains below, sequenced in a study of metastatic and nonmetastatic thyroid tumors. With MiXCR, TCRdb called clones anew from the PCR reads. The data contain over 20,000 clones, 20% of them singletons. Thyroid surgery was preceded by no treatment in any patient. Sequencing was done on a sample of blood. The source of these receptors is a female donor with papillary thyroid cancer or a benign thyroid nodule (not recorded which). Some clones in this sample may be carry-over from other donors' samples.

This clone was recorded many times. This chain joins TRBV18 and TRBJ1-1; D gene ambiguous. V lost 4 bases and J lost 1, with 7 bases in between. CDR3 length equals 13 residues. Germline lookup yields CDR1 KGHSH and CDR2 LQKENI. The chain's CDR3 is CASSHQKNTEAFF. The CDR3 DNA follows: TGTGCCAGCTCACATCAGAAGAACACTGAAGCTTTCTTT.

This clone was counted ten times or more. The junction does not match germline at one end; this may be a read error. The V call is TRBV7-7, the J call TRBJ1-5, with a possible D match to TRBD1 (5 bases). The CDR3 is made up of 15 amino acids. The germline V gene has CDR1 SSHAT and CDR2 FNYEAQ (reference sequence). CDR3 protein: CASSLYRGIDQPQHF. The CDR3 DNA sequence: TGTGCTAGCAGCTTATATAGGGGAATCGATCAGCCCCAGCATTTT.

This clone was seen at least ten times. The chain employs TRBV12-3 or TRBV12-4 and TRBJ2-3; 8 nucleotides line up with TRBD1. V was pared by 6 bases and J by 0 bases, with 2 bases of the junction left unmatched. The CDR3 spans 14 residues. DNA of the CDR3: TGTGCCAGCAGGACAGGGGCTAGCACAGATACGCAGTATTTT. As protein: CASRTGASTDTQYF.

This clone was found many times. The genes are TRBV29-1 and TRBJ2-3; D perhaps matches TRBD1 (6 bases). Trimming stripped 1 base from V and 0 bases from J, with 11 bases between. This CDR3 region has 15 residues. Germline values: CDR1 SQVTM, CDR2 ANQGSEA. For the CDR3, the DNA is TGCAGCGTTGAAGGTCCCAGGGGTAGCACAGATACGCAGTATTTT. Translating gives CSVEGPRGSTDTQYF.

There are a few counts of this clone. A much bigger clone sits one base away, suggesting this may be a read error. The CDR3: CILMMVGRGEQFF. The CDR3 coding sequence is TGCATCCTCATGATGGTGGGCCGCGGTGAGCAGTTCTTC. The chain has TRBV29-1 and TRBJ2-1; D not resolved. The CDR3 has 13 residues. Germline CDR1 SQVTM, CDR2 ANQGSEA.

The J gene is TRBJ2-1, the V gene TRBV20-1, with 7 bases that match TRBD2. The junction had 6 bases not matched to a gene; V was cut back by 6 bases and J by 4 bases. The CDR3 has 13 residues. CDR1 and CDR2 from the germline V gene are DFQATT and SNEGSKA (reference sequence). The CDR3 coding sequence is TGCAGTGCACCTTCTAGCGGATACAATGAGCAGTTCTTC. Translating gives CSAPSSGYNEQFF.

This clone was recorded only once. Lacking the conserved final phenylalanine or tryptophan, this CDR3 likely reflects a read error. The DNA is left out, because the CDR3 cannot be placed on it with certainty; the CDR3 is given as TCRdb lists it. The chain carries TRBV7-2 and TRBJ2-7. A total of 13 residues make up the CDR3, ends included. CDR1 SGHTA and CDR2 FQGNSA come from the germline V gene. The chain's CDR3 is CASSFSSSYEQCL.

At least ten counts were recorded for this clone. The same CDR3 is also encoded by other DNA sequences in this sample. The V and J genes are TRBV6-1 and TRBJ2-1, with 12 bases aligning to TRBD2. After removal of 1 base from V and 8 bases from J, the junction contained 3 bases not matched to a gene. The length of the CDR3 is 15 residues. Germline loops: CDR1 MNHNS, CDR2 SASEGT. The CDR3 nucleotides read TGTGCCAGCAGTGAAGGGACTAGCGGGGTCTATGAGCAGTTCTTC. Translated: CASSEGTSGVYEQFF.

This clone occurred many times. V gene TRBV6-1 combines with J gene TRBJ2-3; D not certain. The length of the CDR3 is 12 residues. The ends were cut back, 7 bases at V and 8 bases at J, with 13 bases in the middle. The germline V gene has CDR1 MNHNS and CDR2 SASEGT. CDR3 in amino acids: CASTPIQATQYF. For the CDR3, the DNA is TGTGCCAGCACCCCGATACAAGCTACGCAGTATTTT.